This T cell receptor beta chain was observed in a study of blood T cell repertoires in COVID-19. On the study more broadly: Material from acute and convalescent COVID-19 was sourced from the United States, Italy and Spain.

The protocol was immunoSEQ multiplex PCR, while the TCRdb copy is restricted to in-frame clones and leaves out a portion. The sample shows 200,000 or so clones, 70% to 90% of them seen only once. Looked up from germline, CDR1 is SNHLY and CDR2 is FYNNEI. CDR3 length equals 13 residues. With V trimmed by 5 bases and J by 4 bases, 3 bases remained unmatched. Material for sequencing was peripheral blood. V is TRBV2 and J is TRBJ2-7; TRBD2 agrees at 9 bases. This clonotype was obtained from a human donor with active or convalescent COVID-19. The donor label of this sample is uncertain. CDR3 sequence reads: CASSSTSGYEQYF. The CDR3 DNA reads TGTGCCAGCAGTAGTACTAGCGGGTACGAGCAGTACTTC.